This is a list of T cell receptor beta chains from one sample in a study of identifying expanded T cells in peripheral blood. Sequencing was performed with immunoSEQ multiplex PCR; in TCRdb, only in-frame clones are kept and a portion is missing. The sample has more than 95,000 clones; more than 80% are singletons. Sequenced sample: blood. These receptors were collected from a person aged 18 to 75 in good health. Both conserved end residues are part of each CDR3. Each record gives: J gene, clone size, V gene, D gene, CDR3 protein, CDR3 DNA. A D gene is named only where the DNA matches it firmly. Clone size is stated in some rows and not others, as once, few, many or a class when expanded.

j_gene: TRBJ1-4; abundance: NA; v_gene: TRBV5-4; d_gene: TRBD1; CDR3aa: CASSWAGGRNEKLFF; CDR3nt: TGTGCCAGCAGCTGGGCAGGGGGCAGGAATGAAAAACTGTTTTTT
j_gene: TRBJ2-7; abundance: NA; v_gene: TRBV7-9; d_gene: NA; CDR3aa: CASSLGLGWNVYEQYF; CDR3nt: TGTGCCAGCAGCTTAGGCTTAGGGTGGAACGTTTACGAGCAGTACTTC
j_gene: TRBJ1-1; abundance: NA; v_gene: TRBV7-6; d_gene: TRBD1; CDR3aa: CASSFATGGGPEAFF; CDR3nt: TGTGCCAGCAGCTTCGCGACAGGGGGAGGACCTGAAGCTTTCTTT
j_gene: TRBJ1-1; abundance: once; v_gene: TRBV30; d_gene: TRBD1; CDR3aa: CAWRTRQGRYGEAFF; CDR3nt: TGTGCCTGGAGGACACGACAGGGTCGTTATGGTGAAGCTTTCTTT
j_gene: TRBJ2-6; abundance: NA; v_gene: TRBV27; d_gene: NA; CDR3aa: CASSGFGTTGANVLTF; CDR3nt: TGTGCCAGCAGTGGCTTCGGAACAACTGGGGCCAACGTCCTGACTTTC
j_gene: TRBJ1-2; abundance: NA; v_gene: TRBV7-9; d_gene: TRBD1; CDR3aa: CASSPPGGQGLYGYTF; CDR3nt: TGTGCCAGCAGCCCGCCGGGGGGACAGGGACTCTATGGCTACACCTTC
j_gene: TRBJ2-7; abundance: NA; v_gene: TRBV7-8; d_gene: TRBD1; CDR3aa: CASSLDRGAYEQYF; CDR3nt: TGTGCCAGCAGCTTAGACAGGGGGGCCTACGAGCAGTACTTC
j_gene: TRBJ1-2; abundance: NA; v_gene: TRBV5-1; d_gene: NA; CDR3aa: CASSLGDYSGYTF; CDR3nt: TGCGCCAGCAGCTTGGGAGACTACAGTGGCTACACCTTC
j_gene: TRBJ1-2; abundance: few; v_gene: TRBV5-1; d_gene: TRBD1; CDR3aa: CASSRDRGYGYTF; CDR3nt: TGCGCCAGCAGCCGTGACAGGGGGTATGGCTACACCTTC
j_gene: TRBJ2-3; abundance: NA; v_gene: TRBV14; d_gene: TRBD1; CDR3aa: CASSRGTGASTDTQYF; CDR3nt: TGTGCCAGCAGCCGCGGGACAGGGGCCAGCACAGATACGCAGTATTTT
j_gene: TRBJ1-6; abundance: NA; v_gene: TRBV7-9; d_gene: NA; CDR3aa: CASSPGLGVEIDSPLHF; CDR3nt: TGTGCCAGCAGCCCCGGGCTCGGGGTAGAAATTGATTCACCCCTCCACTTT
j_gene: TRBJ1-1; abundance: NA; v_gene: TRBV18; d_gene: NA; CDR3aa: CASSPEGPGAFF; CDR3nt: TGTGCCAGCTCACCAGAGGGCCCGGGGGCTTTCTTT
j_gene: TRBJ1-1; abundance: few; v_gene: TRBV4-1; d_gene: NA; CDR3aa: CASSQAGWGEAFF; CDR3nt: TGCGCCAGCAGCCAAGCAGGATGGGGTGAAGCTTTCTTT
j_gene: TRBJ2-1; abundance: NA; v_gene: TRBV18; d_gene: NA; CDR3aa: CASSPPAGFWGLNNEQFF; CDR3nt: TGTGCCAGCTCACCACCGGCGGGGTTCTGGGGCCTGAACAATGAGCAGTTCTTC
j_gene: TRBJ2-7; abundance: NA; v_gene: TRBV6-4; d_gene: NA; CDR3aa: CASKMGRDDSYEQYF; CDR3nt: TGTGCCAGCAAAATGGGCCGGGACGACTCCTACGAGCAGTACTTC
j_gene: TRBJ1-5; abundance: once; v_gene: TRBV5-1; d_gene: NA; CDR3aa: CASSLNSNQPQHF; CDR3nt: TGCGCCAGCAGCTTGAATAGCAATCAGCCCCAGCATTTT
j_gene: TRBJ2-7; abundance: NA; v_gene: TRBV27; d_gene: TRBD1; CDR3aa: CASRPRGNTPEQYF; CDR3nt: TGTGCCAGCAGACCCAGGGGGAATACCCCCGAGCAGTACTTC
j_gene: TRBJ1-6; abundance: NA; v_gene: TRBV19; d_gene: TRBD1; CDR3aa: CASSHSSTGVNSPLHF; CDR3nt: TGTGCCAGTAGTCATTCTTCGACAGGGGTAAATTCACCCCTCCACTTT
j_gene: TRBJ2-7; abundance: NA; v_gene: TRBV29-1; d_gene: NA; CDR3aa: CSVRQRAYEQYF; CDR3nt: TGCAGCGTGCGACAGAGAGCCTACGAGCAGTACTTC
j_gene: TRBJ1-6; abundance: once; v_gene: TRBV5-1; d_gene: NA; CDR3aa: CASSLEPGHTSSYNSPLHF; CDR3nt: TGCGCCAGCAGCTTGGAACCGGGACACACGAGCTCCTATAATTCACCCCTCCACTTT
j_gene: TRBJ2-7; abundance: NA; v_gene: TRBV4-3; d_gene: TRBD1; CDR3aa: CASSQAYGRDRGAPSYEQYF; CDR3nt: TGCGCCAGCAGCCAAGCTTACGGCCGGGACAGGGGCGCTCCCTCCTACGAGCAGTACTTC
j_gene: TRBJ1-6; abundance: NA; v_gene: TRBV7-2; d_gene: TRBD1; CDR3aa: CASSFGQGMNSPLHF; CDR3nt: TGTGCCAGCAGCTTTGGACAGGGGATGAATTCACCCCTCCACTTT
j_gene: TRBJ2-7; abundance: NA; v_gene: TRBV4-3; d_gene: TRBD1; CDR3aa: CASSQETGQGADYEQYF; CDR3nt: TGCGCCAGCAGCCAAGAGACAGGACAGGGGGCAGACTACGAGCAGTACTTC
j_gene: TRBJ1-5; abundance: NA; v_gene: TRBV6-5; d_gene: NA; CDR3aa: CASSYSGVTNQPQHF; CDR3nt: TGTGCCAGCAGTTACTCTGGGGTTACCAATCAGCCCCAGCATTTT
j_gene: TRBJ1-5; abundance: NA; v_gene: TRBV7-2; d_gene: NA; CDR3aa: CASSLVGHNQPQHF; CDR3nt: TGTGCCAGCAGCTTAGTCGGGCACAATCAGCCCCAGCATTTT
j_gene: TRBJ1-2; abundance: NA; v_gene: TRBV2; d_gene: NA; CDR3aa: CASSVGYTF; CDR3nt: TGTGCCAGCAGTGTAGGCTACACCTTC
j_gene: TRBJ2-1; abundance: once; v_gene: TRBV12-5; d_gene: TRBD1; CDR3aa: CASGQGTYNEQFF; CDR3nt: TGTGCTAGCGGACAGGGGACCTACAATGAGCAGTTCTTC
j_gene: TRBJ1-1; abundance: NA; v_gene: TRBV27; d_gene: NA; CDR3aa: CASSSNIGGTEAFF; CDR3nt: TGTGCCAGCAGTTCTAATATAGGGGGCACTGAAGCTTTCTTT
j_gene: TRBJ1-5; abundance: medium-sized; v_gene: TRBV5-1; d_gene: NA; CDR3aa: CASSLAGQGSGQPQHF; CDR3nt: TGCGCCAGCAGCTTGGCCGGTCAGGGGAGTGGGCAGCCCCAGCATTTT
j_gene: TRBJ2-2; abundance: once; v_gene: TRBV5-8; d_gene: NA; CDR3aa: CASTARIGAGELFF; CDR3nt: TGTGCCAGCACCGCCCGGATAGGAGCCGGGGAGCTGTTTTTT
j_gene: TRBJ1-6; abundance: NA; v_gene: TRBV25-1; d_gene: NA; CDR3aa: CASSEGNVAPLHF; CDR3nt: TGTGCCAGCAGTGAAGGGAACGTTGCGCCCCTCCACTTT
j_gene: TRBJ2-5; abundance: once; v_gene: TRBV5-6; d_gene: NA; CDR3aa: CASRVVGGVTQYF; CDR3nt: TGTGCCAGCAGGGTGGTGGGGGGCGTGACCCAGTACTTC
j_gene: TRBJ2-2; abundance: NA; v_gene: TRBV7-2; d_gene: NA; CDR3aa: CASSLKQRNTGELFF; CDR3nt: TGTGCCAGCAGCTTAAAGCAGAGGAACACCGGGGAGCTGTTTTTT
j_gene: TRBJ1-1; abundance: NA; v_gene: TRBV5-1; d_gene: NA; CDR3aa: CASSLRSAAQNTEAFF; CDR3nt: TGCGCCAGCAGCTTGAGGTCTGCAGCCCAGAACACTGAAGCTTTCTTT
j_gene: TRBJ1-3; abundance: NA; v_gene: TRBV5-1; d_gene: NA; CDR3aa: CASSPQGRSSGNTIYF; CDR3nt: TGCGCCAGCAGCCCGCAGGGACGGAGCTCTGGAAACACCATATATTTT
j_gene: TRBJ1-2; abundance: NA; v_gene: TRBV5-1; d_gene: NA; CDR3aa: CASSIDSYGYTF; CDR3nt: TGCGCCAGCAGCATCGACAGCTATGGCTACACCTTC
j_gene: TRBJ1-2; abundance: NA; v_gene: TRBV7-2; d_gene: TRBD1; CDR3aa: CASSTIRGRDGYTF; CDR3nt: TGTGCCAGCAGCACTATCAGGGGGCGCGATGGCTACACCTTC
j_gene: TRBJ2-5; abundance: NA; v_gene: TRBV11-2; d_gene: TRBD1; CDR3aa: CASSRGTALRETQYF; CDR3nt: TGTGCCAGTTCTCGAGGGACAGCCCTTAGAGAGACCCAGTACTTC
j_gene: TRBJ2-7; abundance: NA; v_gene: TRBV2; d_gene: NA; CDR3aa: CASLTTGSPYEQYF; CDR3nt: TGTGCCAGCTTAACGACAGGCTCTCCCTACGAGCAGTACTTC
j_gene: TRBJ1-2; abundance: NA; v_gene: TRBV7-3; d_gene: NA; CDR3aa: CASSLGQGMANYGYTF; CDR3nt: TGTGCCAGCAGCTTGGGGCAGGGGATGGCTAACTATGGCTACACCTTC
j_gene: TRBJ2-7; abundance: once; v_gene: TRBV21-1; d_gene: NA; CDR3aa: CASSKEVRAYEQYF; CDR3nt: TGTGCCAGCAGCAAAGAGGTCAGGGCCTACGAGCAGTACTTC
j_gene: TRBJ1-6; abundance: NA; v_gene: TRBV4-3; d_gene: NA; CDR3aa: CASSQDRKNSPLHF; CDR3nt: TGCGCCAGCAGCCAAGATCGAAAAAATTCACCCCTCCACTTT
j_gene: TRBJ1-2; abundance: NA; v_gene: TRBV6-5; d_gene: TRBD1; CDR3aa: CASSTTGDGYTF; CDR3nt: TGTGCCAGCAGCACGACAGGGGATGGCTACACCTTC
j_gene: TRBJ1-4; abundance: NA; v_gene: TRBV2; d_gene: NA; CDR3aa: CASRVGGDTNEKLFF; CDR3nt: TGTGCCAGCAGGGTGGGCGGAGACACCAATGAAAAACTGTTTTTT
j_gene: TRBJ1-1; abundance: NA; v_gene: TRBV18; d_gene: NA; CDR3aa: CASSPPDYNAEAFF; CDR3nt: TGTGCCAGCTCACCACCAGATTATAACGCTGAAGCTTTCTTT